This is a list of T cell receptor beta chains from one sample in a study of blood T cell repertoires in COVID-19. TCRdb's copy holds only in-frame clones and misses some; the assay was immunoSEQ multiplex PCR. The sample consists of nearly 250,000 clones, about 83% of them appearing once. Sequencing was done on a sample of peripheral blood. These TCRs come from a woman aged 80 or over with COVID-19, enrolled during active disease. Both conserved end residues are part of each CDR3.

CDR3 protein | V gene
CASSPPYDRESSNQPQHF | TRBV5-8
CASSDLYRDRVGSYNSPLHF | TRBV10-1
CASSLCWLSRTSATDTQYF | TRBV7-3
CASSSTSGGAYVEQFF | TRBV6-5
CASSRGTSGGGETQYF | TRBV3-1/TRBV3-2
CASSLNRGRNSPLHF | TRBV5-1
CASSHRDPRTDTQYF | TRBV7-9
CASSGLGGTGETQYF | TRBV25-1
CASSLSGTGKTEAFF | TRBV5-1
CASSLESRGWGYTF | TRBV11-2
CASSLEGSGEGEKLFF | TRBV11-2
CASSEEGLGNQPQHF | TRBV2
CASSSDAGGNSPLHF | TRBV5-1
CASSLGPIYEQYF | TRBV7-2
CASSPRLAGSTDTQYF | TRBV7-2
CASSLPGQGGYTF | TRBV28
CASTLNIANTEAFF | TRBV2
CASSLSHPRNQPQHF | TRBV27
CASSSVAGGSTDTQYF | TRBV7-2